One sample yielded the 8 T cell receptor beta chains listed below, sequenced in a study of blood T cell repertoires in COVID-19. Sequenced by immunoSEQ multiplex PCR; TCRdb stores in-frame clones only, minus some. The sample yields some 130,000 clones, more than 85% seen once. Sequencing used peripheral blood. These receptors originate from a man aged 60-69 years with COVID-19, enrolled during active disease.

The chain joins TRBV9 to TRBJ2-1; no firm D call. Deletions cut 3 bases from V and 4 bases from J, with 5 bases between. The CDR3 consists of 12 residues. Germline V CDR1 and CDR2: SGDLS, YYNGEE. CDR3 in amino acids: CASSGSYNEQFF. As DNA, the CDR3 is TGTGCCAGCAGCGGCAGTTACAATGAGCAGTTCTTC.

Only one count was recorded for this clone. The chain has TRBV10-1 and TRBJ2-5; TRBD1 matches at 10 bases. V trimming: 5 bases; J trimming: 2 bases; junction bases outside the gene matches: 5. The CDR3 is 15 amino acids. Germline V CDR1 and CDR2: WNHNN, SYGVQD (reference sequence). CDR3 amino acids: CASSTGQGWQETQYF. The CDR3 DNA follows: TGCGCCAGCAGTACGGGACAGGGGTGGCAAGAGACCCAGTACTTC.

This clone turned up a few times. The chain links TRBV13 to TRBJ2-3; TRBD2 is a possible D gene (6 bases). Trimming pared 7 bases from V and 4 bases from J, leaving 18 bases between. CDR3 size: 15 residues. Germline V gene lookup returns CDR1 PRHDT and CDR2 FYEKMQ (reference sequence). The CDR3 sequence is CASTAGLAPADTQYF. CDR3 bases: TGTGCCAGCACGGCGGGGTTAGCTCCGGCAGATACGCAGTATTTT.

CDR3 amino acids: CASSLGSGTEAFF. CDR3 sequence (DNA): TGTGCCAGCAGCTTAGGCAGCGGGACTGAAGCTTTCTTT. The chain is built from TRBV7-9 and TRBJ1-1; D unclear. The germline V gene has CDR1 SEHNR and CDR2 FQNEAQ (reference sequence). This CDR3 region has 13 residues. The V and J ends lost 1 base and 5 bases respectively, with 8 bases between them.

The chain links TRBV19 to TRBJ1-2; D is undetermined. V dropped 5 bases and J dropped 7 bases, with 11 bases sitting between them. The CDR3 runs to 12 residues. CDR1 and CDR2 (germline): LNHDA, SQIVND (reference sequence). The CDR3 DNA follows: TGTGCCAGTAGTTTCAACCGGGTTGGCTACACCTTC. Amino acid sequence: CASSFNRVGYTF.

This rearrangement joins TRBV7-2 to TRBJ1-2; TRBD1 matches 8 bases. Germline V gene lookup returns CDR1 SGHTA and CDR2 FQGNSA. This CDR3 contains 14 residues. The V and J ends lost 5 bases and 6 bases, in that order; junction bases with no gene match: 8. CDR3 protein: CASSHRGTYDGYTF. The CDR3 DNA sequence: TGTGCCAGCAGCCACAGGGGGACCTATGATGGCTACACCTTC.

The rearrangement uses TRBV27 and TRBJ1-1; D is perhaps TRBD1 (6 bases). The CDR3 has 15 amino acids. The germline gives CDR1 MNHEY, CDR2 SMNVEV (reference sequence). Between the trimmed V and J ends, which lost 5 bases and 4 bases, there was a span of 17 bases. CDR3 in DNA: TGTGCCAGCAGTCCTCATTTGGGGGCTAGCACTGAAGCTTTCTTT. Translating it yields CASSPHLGASTEAFF.

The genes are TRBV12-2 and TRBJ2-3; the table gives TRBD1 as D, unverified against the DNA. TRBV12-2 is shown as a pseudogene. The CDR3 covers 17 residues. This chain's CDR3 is CASRIEGDKHFGDTQYF. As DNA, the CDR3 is TGTGCAAGTCGCATCGAAGGGGACAAGCACTTTGGAGATACGCAGTATTTT.